This T cell receptor (beta chain) was captured in a study of read filtering for tumor transcriptome and immune sequencing. Across the whole study: TCR-mapped reads were about 4 to 10.27 million with IR-seq versus about 85 to 1,300 with RNA-seq. Study findings and constraints: In IR-seq, single-read clonotypes were around 80% of clonotypes but 3.5% to 4% of reads. Without single-read clonotypes, shared clonotype proportions correlated more between IR-seq and RNA-seq.

At least ten counts were recorded for this clonotype. The antigen is not known. Molecular barcoded adaptors covering alpha/delta and beta/gamma chains were used on 400 to 450 ng RNA. TCRdb reprocessed the reads with MiXCR, giving one entry per CDR3 protein. The table has about 58,000 distinct CDR3 sequences, 10% to 15% seen once. The length of the CDR3 is 14 residues. The germline CDR1 and CDR2 sequences are KGHSH and LQKENI. The ends were cut back, 0 bases at V and 4 bases at J, with 10 bases in the middle. Material for sequencing was a population of CD138-negative cells sorted from bone marrow. V and J are TRBV18 and TRBJ2-7, with D maybe TRBD2 (6 bases). The receptor's source is a donor at least 40 years old with multiple myeloma. The CDR3 protein is CASSPPGGSYEQYF. The CDR3 DNA reads as TGTGCCAGCTCACCACCGGGGGGTTCTTACGAGCAGTACTTC.